This TCR beta chain is from a study of response to subunit inactivated influenza vaccine (dated by TCRdb to the late 2010s). Background for the entire study: Deep quantitative profiling of the T cell receptor repertoire was used in the study to follow responses to a trivalent subunit inactivated influenza vaccine.

The method behind the library was RT-PCR. The listed sequencing device is Illumina HiSeq 2500. TCRdb ran its own pipeline on the public reads, namely fastp trimming at Q25 and MiXCR clone calling, and kept in-frame beta chains. For every CDR3 protein sequence, its rows merge into one entry that carries the most common genes and DNA. The sample table lists 500,000 to 600,000 distinct CDR3 sequences, 13% of them with a count of one. About an eighth of the sample comes from the top ten. The time point label here, explained by the study, means: around 45 days after influenza vaccine administration. Points the paper makes about the study in general: The authors proposed that each seasonal influenza vaccination may bring in only a limited number of new T cells.

This clonotype was counted between two and nine times. The antigen this receptor binds is unknown. Base qualities are missing; no much larger clone stands one base away. In the germline V gene, CDR1 corresponds to MNHEY and CDR2 to SVGAGI. Unmatched junction bases come to 3, with V trimmed by 2 bases and J by 6 bases. The CDR3 goes from the cysteine to the phenylalanine over 16 residues. The entry retains the CDR3 DNA only, 48 bases that are in frame from base 1. Sequencing was performed on PBMCs from blood, taken roughly 6 weeks after vaccination. Recombination connected TRBV6-5 to TRBJ2-1; 14 junctional bases match TRBD2. This clonotype was sampled from a man aged 45-60 years who received an inactivated influenza vaccine. Donor details come from another sample of the same person, matched by shared clones. In nucleotides, the sequence is TGTGCCAGCAGTTACCCGGGACTAGCGGGAGCCAATGAGCAGTTCTTC. This sequence encodes CASSYPGLAGANEQFF.